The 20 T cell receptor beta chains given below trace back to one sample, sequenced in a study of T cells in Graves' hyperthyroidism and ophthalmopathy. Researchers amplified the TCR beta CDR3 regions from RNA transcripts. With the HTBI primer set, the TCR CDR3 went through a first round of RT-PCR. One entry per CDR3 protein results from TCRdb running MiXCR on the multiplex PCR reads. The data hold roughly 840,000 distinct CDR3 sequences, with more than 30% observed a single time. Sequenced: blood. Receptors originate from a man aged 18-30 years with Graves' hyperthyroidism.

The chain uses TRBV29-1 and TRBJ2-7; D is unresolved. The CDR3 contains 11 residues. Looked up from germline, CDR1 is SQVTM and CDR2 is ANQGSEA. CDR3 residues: CTRAPADEQYF. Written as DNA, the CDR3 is TGCACCCGGGCCCCGGCGGACGAGCAGTACTTC.

The CDR3 nucleotides read TGCAGCGTTGAAGGGACGGATAATGAAAAACTGTTTTTT. Amino acid sequence: CSVEGTDNEKLFF. The chain couples TRBV29-1 to TRBJ1-4; no reliable D call. This CDR3 spans 13 amino acids. V lost 1 base to trimming and J lost 4 bases, with 7 bases between them. In germline, CDR1 is SQVTM, CDR2 ANQGSEA. Full variable domain (missing parts from reference TRBV29-1 and TRBJ1-4): SAVISQKPSRDICQRGTSLTIQCQVDSQVTMMFWYRQQPGQSLTLIATANQGSEATYESGFVIDKFPISRPNLTFSTLTVSNMSPEDSSIYLCSVEGTDNEKLFFGSGTQLSVL.

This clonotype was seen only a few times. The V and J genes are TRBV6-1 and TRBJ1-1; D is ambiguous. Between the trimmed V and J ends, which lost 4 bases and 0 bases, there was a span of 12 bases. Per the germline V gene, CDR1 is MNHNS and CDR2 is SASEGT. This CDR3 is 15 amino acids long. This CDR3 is CASSGIGEMNTEAFF. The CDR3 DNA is TGTGCCAGCAGTGGTATTGGGGAAATGAACACTGAAGCTTTCTTT.

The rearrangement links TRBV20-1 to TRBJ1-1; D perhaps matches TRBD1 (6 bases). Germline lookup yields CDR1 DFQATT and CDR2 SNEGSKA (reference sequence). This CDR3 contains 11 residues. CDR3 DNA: TGCAGCCTAGGGGGGGCCACTGAAGCTTTCTTT. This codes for CSLGGATEAFF.

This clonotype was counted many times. The CDR3 nucleotides read TGTGCCAGCAGCCCCTCGACAGGGCATGAAAAACTGTTTTTT. As protein: CASSPSTGHEKLFF. The chain has TRBV7-2 and TRBJ1-4; 7 nucleotides match TRBD1. V shed 5 bases, J shed 6 bases, and the junction held 6 bases outside the gene matches. The CDR3 runs 14 residues. Looked up from germline, CDR1 is SGHTA and CDR2 is FQGNSA.

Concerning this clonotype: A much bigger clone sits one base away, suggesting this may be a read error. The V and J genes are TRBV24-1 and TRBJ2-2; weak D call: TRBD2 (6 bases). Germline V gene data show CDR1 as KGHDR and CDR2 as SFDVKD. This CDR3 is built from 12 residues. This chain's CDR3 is CATRGVTGGLFF. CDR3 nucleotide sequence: TGTGCCACCAGGGGGGTGACCGGGGGGCTGTTTTTT.

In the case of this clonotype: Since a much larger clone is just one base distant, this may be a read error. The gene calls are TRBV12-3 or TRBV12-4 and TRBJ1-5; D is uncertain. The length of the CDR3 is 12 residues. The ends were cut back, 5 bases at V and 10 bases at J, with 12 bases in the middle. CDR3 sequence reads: CASSQQWYPQHF. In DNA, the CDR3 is TGTGCCAGCAGTCAACAATGGTATCCCCAGCATTTT.

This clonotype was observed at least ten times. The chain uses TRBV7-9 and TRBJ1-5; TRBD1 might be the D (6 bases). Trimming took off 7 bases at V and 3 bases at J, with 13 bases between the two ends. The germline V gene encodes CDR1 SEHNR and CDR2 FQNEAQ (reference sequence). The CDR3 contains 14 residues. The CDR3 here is CASNRAGDNQPQHF. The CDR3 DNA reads TGTGCCAGCAACCGGGCAGGGGACAATCAGCCCCAGCATTTT.

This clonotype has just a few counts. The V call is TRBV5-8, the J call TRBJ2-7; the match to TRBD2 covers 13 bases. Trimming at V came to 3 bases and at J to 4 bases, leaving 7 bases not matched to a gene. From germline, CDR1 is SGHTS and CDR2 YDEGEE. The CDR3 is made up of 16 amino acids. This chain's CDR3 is CASSSVGTSGAYEQYF. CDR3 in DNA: TGTGCCAGCAGCTCCGTCGGGACTAGCGGGGCGTACGAGCAGTACTTC.

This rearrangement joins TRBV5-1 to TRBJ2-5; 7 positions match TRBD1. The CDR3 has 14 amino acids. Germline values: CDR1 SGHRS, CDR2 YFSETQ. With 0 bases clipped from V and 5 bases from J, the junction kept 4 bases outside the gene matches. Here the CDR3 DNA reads TGCGCCAGCAGCTTGGTCGACAGGGAGGAGACCCAGTACTTC. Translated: CASSLVDREETQYF.

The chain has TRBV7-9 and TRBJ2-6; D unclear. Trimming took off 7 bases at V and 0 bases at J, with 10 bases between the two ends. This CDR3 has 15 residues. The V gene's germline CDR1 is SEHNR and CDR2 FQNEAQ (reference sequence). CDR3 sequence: CASTPEISGANVLTF. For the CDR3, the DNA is TGTGCCAGCACCCCCGAGATCTCTGGGGCCAACGTCCTGACTTTC.

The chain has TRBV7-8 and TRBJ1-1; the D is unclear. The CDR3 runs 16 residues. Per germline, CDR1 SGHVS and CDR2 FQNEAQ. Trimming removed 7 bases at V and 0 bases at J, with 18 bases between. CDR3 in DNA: TGTGCCAGCACCCCCACACCGGGCCGATTGAACACTGAAGCTTTCTTT. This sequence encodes CASTPTPGRLNTEAFF. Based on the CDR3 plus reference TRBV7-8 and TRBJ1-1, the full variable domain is GAGVSQSPRYKVAKRGQDVALRCDPISGHVSLFWYQQALGQGPEFLTYFQNEAQLDKSGLPSDRFFAERPEGSVSTLKIQRTQQEDSAVYLCASTPTPGRLNTEAFFGQGTRLTVV.

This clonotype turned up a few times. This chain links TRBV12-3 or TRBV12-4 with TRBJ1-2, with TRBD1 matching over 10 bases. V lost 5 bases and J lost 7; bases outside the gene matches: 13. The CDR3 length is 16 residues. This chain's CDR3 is CASSPTGTGALAGYTF. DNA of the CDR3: TGTGCCAGCAGTCCGACCGGGACAGGGGCCTTGGCTGGCTACACCTTC.

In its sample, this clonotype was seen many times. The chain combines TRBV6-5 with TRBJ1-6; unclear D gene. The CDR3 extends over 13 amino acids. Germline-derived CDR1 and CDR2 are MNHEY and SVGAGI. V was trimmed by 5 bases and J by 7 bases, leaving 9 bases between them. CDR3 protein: CASSMWRNSPLHF. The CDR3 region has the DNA TGTGCCAGCAGTATGTGGAGGAATTCACCCCTCCACTTT.

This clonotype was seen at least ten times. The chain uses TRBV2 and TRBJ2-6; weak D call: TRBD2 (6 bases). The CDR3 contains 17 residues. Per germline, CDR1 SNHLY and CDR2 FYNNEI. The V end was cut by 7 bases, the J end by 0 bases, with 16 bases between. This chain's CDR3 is CASNFWDGSSGANVLTF. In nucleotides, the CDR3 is TGTGCCAGCAATTTCTGGGACGGGAGCTCTGGGGCCAACGTCCTGACTTTC.

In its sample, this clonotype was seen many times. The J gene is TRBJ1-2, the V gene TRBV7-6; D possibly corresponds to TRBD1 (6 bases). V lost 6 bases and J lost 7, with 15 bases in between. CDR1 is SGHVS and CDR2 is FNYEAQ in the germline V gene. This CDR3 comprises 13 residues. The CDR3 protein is CASSYRDSSGYTF. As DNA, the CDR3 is TGTGCCAGCAGTTACAGGGATTCTAGTGGCTACACCTTC.

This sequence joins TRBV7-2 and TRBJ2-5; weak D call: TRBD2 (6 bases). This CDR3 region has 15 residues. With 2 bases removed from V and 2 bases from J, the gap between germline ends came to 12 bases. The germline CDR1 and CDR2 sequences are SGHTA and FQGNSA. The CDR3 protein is CASSLSGVGQETQYF. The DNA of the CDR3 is TGTGCCAGCAGCTTATCGGGGGTTGGACAAGAGACCCAGTACTTC.

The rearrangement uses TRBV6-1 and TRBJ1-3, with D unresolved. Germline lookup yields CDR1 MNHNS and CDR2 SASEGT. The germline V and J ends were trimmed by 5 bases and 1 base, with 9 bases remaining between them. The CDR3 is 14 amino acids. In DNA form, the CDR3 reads TGTGCCAGCAGTCGTTTGAGATCTGGAAACACCATATATTTT. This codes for CASSRLRSGNTIYF.

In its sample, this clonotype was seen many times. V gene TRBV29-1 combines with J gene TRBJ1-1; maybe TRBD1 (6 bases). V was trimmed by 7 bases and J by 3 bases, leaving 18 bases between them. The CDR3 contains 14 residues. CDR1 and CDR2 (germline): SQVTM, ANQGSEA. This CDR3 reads CSAPGGPADTEAFF. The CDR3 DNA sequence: TGCAGCGCTCCTGGGGGCCCCGCGGACACTGAAGCTTTCTTT.

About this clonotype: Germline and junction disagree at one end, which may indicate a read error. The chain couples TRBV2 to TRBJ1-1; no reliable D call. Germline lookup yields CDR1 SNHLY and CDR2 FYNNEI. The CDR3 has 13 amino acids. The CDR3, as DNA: TGTGCCAGCAGTGGAACCCGGAACACTGAAGCTCTCTTT. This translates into CASSGTRNTEALF.